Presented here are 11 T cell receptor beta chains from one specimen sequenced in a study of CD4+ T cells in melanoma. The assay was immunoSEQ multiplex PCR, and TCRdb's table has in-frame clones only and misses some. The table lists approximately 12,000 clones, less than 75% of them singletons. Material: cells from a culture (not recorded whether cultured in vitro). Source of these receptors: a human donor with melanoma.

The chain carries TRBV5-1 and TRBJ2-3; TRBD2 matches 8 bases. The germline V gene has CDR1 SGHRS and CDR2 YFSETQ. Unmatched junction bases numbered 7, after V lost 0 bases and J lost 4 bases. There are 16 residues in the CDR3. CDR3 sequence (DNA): TGCGCCAGCAGCTTGGTGGCAGGAGCGGGGGCAGATACGCAGTATTTT. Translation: CASSLVAGAGADTQYF.

This chain's CDR3 is CASSVGGARTDTQYF. In DNA, the CDR3 is TGTGCCAGCAGCGTAGGTGGGGCACGCACAGATACGCAGTATTTT. The chain joins TRBV9 to TRBJ2-3, with D maybe TRBD1 (5 bases). Trimming cost V 0 bases and J 1 base, with 9 bases left between them. The CDR3 sequence is 15 residues long. Germline CDR1 is SGDLS and CDR2 is YYNGEE.

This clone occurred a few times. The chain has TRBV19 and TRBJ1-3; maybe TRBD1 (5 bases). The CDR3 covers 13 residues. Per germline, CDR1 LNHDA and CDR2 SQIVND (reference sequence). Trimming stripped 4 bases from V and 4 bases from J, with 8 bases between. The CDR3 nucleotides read TGTGCCAGTAGTACAGGGTCCGGAAACACCATATATTTT. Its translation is CASSTGSGNTIYF.

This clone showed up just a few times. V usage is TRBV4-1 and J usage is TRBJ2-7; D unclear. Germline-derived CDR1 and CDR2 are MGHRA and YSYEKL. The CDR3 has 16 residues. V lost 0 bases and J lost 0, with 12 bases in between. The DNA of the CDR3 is TGCGCCAGCAGCCAAGAAGGCGCTACTCCCTCCTACGAGCAGTACTTC. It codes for CASSQEGATPSYEQYF.

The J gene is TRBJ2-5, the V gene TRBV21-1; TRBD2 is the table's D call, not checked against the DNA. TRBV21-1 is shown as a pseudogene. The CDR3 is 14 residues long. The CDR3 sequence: CASGGTRFSGTQYF. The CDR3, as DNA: TGTGCTTCCGGGGGGACTCGCTTTTCGGGAACCCAGTACTTC.

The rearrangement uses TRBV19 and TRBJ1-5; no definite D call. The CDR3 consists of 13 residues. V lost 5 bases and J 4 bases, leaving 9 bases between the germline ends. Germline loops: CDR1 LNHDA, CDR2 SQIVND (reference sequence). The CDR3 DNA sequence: TGTGCCAGTAGTTTGTGGCAGAATCAGCCCCAGCATTTT. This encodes CASSLWQNQPQHF.

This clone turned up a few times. CDR3 DNA sequence: TGTGCCAGCAGTGTGGGGACTAACTATGGCTACACCTTC. Residues: CASSVGTNYGYTF. V and J are TRBV6-1 and TRBJ1-2; no clear D. In germline, CDR1 is MNHNS, CDR2 SASEGT. Trimming stripped 4 bases from V and 0 bases from J, with 6 bases between. The CDR3 has 13 amino acids.

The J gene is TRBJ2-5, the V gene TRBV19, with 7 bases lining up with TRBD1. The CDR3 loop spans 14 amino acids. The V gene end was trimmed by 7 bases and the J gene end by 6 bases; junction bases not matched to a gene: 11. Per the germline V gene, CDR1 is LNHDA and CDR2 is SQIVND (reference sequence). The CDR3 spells CASKRDSSGKTQYF. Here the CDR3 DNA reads TGTGCCAGTAAAAGGGACAGCTCAGGGAAGACCCAGTACTTC.

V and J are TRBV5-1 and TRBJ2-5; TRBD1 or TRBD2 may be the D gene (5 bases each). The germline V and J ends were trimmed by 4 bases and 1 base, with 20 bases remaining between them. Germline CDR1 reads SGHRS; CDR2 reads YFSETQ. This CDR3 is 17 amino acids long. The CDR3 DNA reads TGCGCCAGCAGCGCCGGGACGGACGCCGCACTCCAAGAGACCCAGTACTTC. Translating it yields CASSAGTDAALQETQYF.

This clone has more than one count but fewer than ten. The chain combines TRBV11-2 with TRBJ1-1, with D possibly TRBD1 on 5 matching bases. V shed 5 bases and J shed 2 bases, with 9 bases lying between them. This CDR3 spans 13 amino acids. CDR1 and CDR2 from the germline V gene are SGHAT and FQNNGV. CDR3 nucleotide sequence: TGTGCCAGCAGCCGACAGAGTAACACTGAAGCTTTCTTT. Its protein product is CASSRQSNTEAFF.

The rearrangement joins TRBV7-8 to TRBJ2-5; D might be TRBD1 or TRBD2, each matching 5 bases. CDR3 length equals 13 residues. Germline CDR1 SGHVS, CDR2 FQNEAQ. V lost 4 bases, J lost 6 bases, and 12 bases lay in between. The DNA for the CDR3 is TGTGCCAGCAGCTCTCCTCGGGGCAAGACCCAGTACTTC. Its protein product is CASSSPRGKTQYF.